Listed below are T cell receptor beta chains from one sample, sequenced in a study of post-analysis software for immune sequencing data. MiXCR, run by TCRdb on the PCR reads, gives a single entry per CDR3 protein. In the table there are around 440,000 distinct CDR3 sequences, roughly 46% of which are singletons. Source material: blood. The receptors were sampled from a girl under 18 with multiple sclerosis. Both conserved end residues are part of each CDR3. A D gene is named only where the DNA matches it firmly. Where a row states a size, it is once, few, many or the class of an expanded clone; other rows omit it.

CDR3 length	V gene	D gene	J gene	clone size	CDR3 protein	CDR3 DNA
15	TRBV24-1	TRBD2	TRBJ2-1	-	CASSGELAGINEQFF	TGTGCCTCCAGTGGGGAACTAGCGGGAATAAATGAGCAGTTCTTC
15	TRBV12-3/TRBV12-4	-	TRBJ2-5	few	CASSLLWEEQETQYF	TGTGCCAGCAGTTTACTCTGGGAAGAACAAGAGACCCAGTACTTC
14	TRBV7-2	-	TRBJ2-4	-	CASSSSGTADIQYF	TGTGCCAGCAGCTCCTCAGGGACGGCGGACATTCAGTACTTC
14	TRBV11-2	-	TRBJ2-3	few	CASSLRRIADTQYF	TGTGCCAGCAGCTTACGGAGAATTGCAGATACGCAGTATTTT
18	TRBV10-3	TRBD1	TRBJ2-3	-	CAIRTAEGQGLSTDTQYF	TGTGCCATCAGGACGGCTGAAGGACAGGGGCTCAGCACAGATACGCAGTATTTT
17	TRBV6-5	TRBD2	TRBJ2-7	few	CASSYSKASSGSYEQYF	TGTGCCAGCAGTTACTCGAAGGCGTCTAGCGGGAGCTACGAGCAGTACTTC
11	TRBV10-3	-	TRBJ1-1	few	CAIRGNTEAFF	TGTGCCATCAGGGGGAACACTGAAGCTTTCTTT
14	TRBV28	-	TRBJ1-2	-	CASSLGGFNYGYTF	TGTGCCAGCAGCCTAGGGGGATTTAACTATGGCTACACCTTC
14	TRBV27	-	TRBJ2-1	-	CASHWNGLYNEQFF	TGTGCCTCCCACTGGAACGGACTTTACAATGAGCAGTTCTTC
14	TRBV2	TRBD1	TRBJ1-5	-	CASSEPSGGQPQHF	TGTGCCAGCAGTGAACCCTCAGGGGGTCAGCCCCAGCATTTT
15	TRBV24-1	TRBD1	TRBJ2-1	-	CATSQTGVPYNEQFF	TGTGCCACCAGTCAGACAGGGGTCCCCTACAATGAGCAGTTCTTC
17	TRBV6-6	TRBD1	TRBJ2-1	few	CASSPQDREPSYNEQFF	TGTGCCAGCAGTCCCCAAGACAGGGAACCATCGTACAATGAGCAGTTCTTC
13	TRBV4-1	-	TRBJ1-2	-	CASSQPALRGYTF	TGCGCCAGCAGCCAACCGGCGCTCCGGGGCTACACCTTC
13	TRBV20-1	TRBD1	TRBJ1-6	-	CSAIRTGDSPLHF	TGCAGTGCCATCCGGACAGGGGACTCACCCCTCCACTTT
13	TRBV20-1	-	TRBJ2-3	-	CSASGGGTDTQYF	TGCAGTGCTAGTGGGGGGGGCACGGATACGCAGTATTTT
15	TRBV6-6	TRBD1	TRBJ2-1	-	CASSYTTYRGNEQFF	TGTGCCAGCAGTTACACAACGTACAGGGGCAATGAGCAGTTCTTC
13	TRBV29-1	TRBD2	TRBJ2-1	few	CSVPRLAGAVQFF	TGCAGCGTTCCCCGGCTAGCGGGAGCCGTGCAGTTCTTC
17	TRBV28	-	TRBJ2-1	-	CARAGGRGEGLYNEQFF	TGTGCCAGAGCAGGGGGTAGGGGGGAGGGACTCTACAATGAGCAGTTCTTC
16	TRBV12-3/TRBV12-4	-	TRBJ2-7	-	CTSSLESTGVAYEQYF	TGTACCAGCAGTTTAGAGAGTACAGGCGTAGCCTACGAGCAGTACTTC
15	TRBV15	TRBD2	TRBJ2-1	-	CATSRGGRSNNEQFF	TGTGCCACCAGCAGAGGCGGGAGGAGCAACAATGAGCAGTTCTTC
14	TRBV20-1	-	TRBJ2-3	-	CSANHPLSADTQYF	TGCAGTGCCAACCACCCCCTCTCTGCAGATACGCAGTATTTT
15	TRBV12-3/TRBV12-4	-	TRBJ2-3	-	CASRTSGRSTDTQYF	TGTGCCAGCCGCACGAGCGGAAGGAGCACAGATACGCAGTATTTT
14	TRBV20-1	TRBD2	TRBJ2-1	-	CSASPSGPYNEQFF	TGCAGTGCCTCCCCTAGCGGGCCATACAATGAGCAGTTCTTC
13	TRBV5-1	TRBD1	TRBJ2-3	few	CASSGQGTDTQYF	TGTGCCAGCTCCGGACAGGGCACAGATACGCAGTATTTT
14	TRBV6-2/TRBV6-3	-	TRBJ2-1	-	CASSYSRGGNEQFF	TGTGCCAGCAGTTACTCTAGGGGGGGCAATGAGCAGTTCTTC
18	TRBV7-2	TRBD2	TRBJ2-1	-	CASSLEIRLAGGPREQFF	TGTGCCAGCAGCTTAGAGATTCGGCTAGCGGGAGGGCCTCGGGAGCAGTTCTTC
13	TRBV20-1	-	TRBJ1-1	-	CSVRQGLNTEAFF	TGCAGCGTTAGGCAGGGATTGAACACTGAAGCTTTCTTT
11	TRBV28	-	TRBJ1-2	-	CASRTSYGYTF	TGTGCCAGCAGGACTTCATATGGCTACACCTTC
18	TRBV24-1	TRBD2	TRBJ2-1	few	CATSDGLGGTSSYNEQFF	TGTGCCACCAGTGACGGCCTAGGGGGGACTAGCTCCTACAACGAGCAGTTCTTC
13	TRBV6-1	-	TRBJ2-5	-	CASSEVFQETQYF	TGTGCCAGCAGTGAAGTATTCCAAGAGACCCAGTACTTC
15	TRBV28	-	TRBJ1-2	-	CASRSPGDPNYGYTF	TGTGCCAGCAGGTCCCCAGGGGATCCTAACTATGGCTACACCTTC
12	TRBV24-1	-	TRBJ2-1	few	CATRSGYNEQFF	TGTGCCACCAGGAGCGGGTACAATGAGCAGTTCTTC
19	TRBV28	-	TRBJ1-2	-	CASSHVGRSLSTANYGYTF	TGTGCCAGCAGCCACGTCGGGCGGTCCCTTTCTACCGCTAACTATGGCTACACCTTC
16	TRBV6-5	-	TRBJ2-1	-	CASSKTTGTLGNEQFF	TGTGCCAGCAGTAAAACGACAGGGACTTTAGGCAATGAGCAGTTCTTC
15	TRBV20-1	TRBD2	TRBJ2-1	-	CSARPSGISYNEQFF	TGCAGTGCCCGACCAAGCGGGATCTCCTACAATGAGCAGTTCTTC
16	TRBV29-1	-	TRBJ2-4	few	CSVEDLGGNESNIQYF	TGCAGCGTTGAAGATCTCGGGGGTAATGAATCAAACATTCAGTACTTC
14	TRBV29-1	TRBD1	TRBJ2-1	-	CSVVGDRGWDEQFF	TGCAGCGTTGTCGGGGACAGGGGGTGGGATGAGCAGTTCTTC
14	TRBV6-6	TRBD1	TRBJ2-5	many	CASTADRGGETQYF	TGTGCCAGCACCGCGGACAGGGGAGGAGAGACCCAGTACTTC
13	TRBV5-6	-	TRBJ2-1	-	CASSPGRSNEQFF	TGTGCCAGCAGCCCGGGACGAAGCAATGAGCAGTTCTTC
16	TRBV12-3/TRBV12-4	TRBD1	TRBJ2-6	-	CASGQGMSSGANVPTF	TGTGCCAGCGGACAGGGGATGAGCTCTGGGGCCAACGTCCCGACTTTC